This T cell receptor beta chain was sequenced during a study of T-cell reconstitution after alpha-beta-depleted transplantation in children (dated by TCRdb to between 2015 and 2016). About the study as a whole: Using TCR repertoire profiling, the study followed T-cell immune reconstitution in a quantitative way in children after TCRalphabeta/CD19-depleted allogeneic hematopoietic cell transplantation. Broad study findings and their caveats: Hyperexpanded clone frequencies declined over subsequent months; after one year, T-cell counts and TCRbeta diversity were mostly attributed to newly produced T cells. About two months after transplant, the apparently early recovery of alphabetaT-cell counts reportedly depended on just several hundred clones that had expanded rapidly and came from non-depleted graft cells. In some patients, the high TCRbeta diversity seen at day 60 was put down to recipient T cells and intrathymic progenitors that had survived conditioning.

Library creation used PCR. Sequencing instrument: Illumina HiSeq 2500. Molecular barcoding was employed in the preparation of TCR libraries, with unique molecular identifiers being used to normalize TCRbeta repertoire quantification. TCRdb ran its own pipeline on the public reads, namely fastp trimming at Q25 and MiXCR clone calling, and kept in-frame beta chains. Duplicate CDR3 protein sequences are folded into a single record with the most common DNA and genes. The sample table shows about 200,000 distinct CDR3 sequences, and 6.3% are seen once. Approximately 4.1% of the sample is held by the ten biggest clonotypes. This clonotype appeared many times. Its antigen is unknown. One base away there is no much larger clone; base qualities are not given. The treatment or condition tag for this specimen amounts to: allogeneic hematopoietic cell transplantation with graft depleted of TCRalphabeta T cells and CD19 B cells. The children who served as transplant recipients had been given grafts of TCRalphabeta/CD19-depleted allogeneic hematopoietic cells.

The CDR3 contains 11 residues, cysteine and phenylalanine counted. Just the 33-base CDR3 DNA is kept, in frame starting at base 1. The germline V gene supplies CDR1 SGHRS and CDR2 YFSETQ. Between the V and J ends, shortened by 0 bases and 10 bases respectively, the junction contains 5 bases. The chain uses TRBV5-1 and TRBJ2-1, with the D segment identity uncertain. The receptor was isolated from a girl under three years old with combined immunodeficiency, due to receive a stem cell transplant. Sequenced material: PBMCs, taken before TCRalphabeta/CD19-depleted stem cell transplant. The DNA sequence is TGCGCCAGCAGCTTGGCCGGCGAGCAGTTCTTC. It encodes CASSLAGEQFF. With the portions outside the CDR3 filled from the reference TRBV5-1 and TRBJ2-1 genes, the complete variable region becomes KAGVTQTPRYLIKTRGQQVTLSCSPISGHRSVSWYQQTPGQGLQFLFEYFSETQRNKGNFPGRFSGRQFSNSRSEMNVSTLELGDSALYLCASSLAGEQFFGPGTRLTVL.